This T cell receptor beta chain is from a study of CD4 T cell repertoires in COVID-19. V was clipped by 4 bases and J by 2 bases, with 3 bases between them. Per the germline V gene, CDR1 is MGHDK and CDR2 is SYGVNS. The CDR3 consists of 11 residues. TCRdb's copy holds only in-frame clones and misses some; the assay was immunoSEQ multiplex PCR. The data show over 75,000 clones, about 80% seen once. The rearrangement links TRBV25-1 to TRBJ2-7, with D uncertain. The sample in question was CD4+ T cells from peripheral blood, obtained after recovery from COVID-19. The sequence was obtained from a human donor who had COVID-19. This CDR3 is CASSGTYEQYF. The DNA for the CDR3 is TGTGCCAGCAGTGGAACCTACGAGCAGTACTTC.